This TCR beta chain originates from a study of Ad26.COV2.S vaccination and SARS-CoV-2 variants. At the level of the study: Doses of Ad26.COV2.S were injected into muscle once or twice, 56 days apart.

The sample holds many counts of this clone. This CDR3 is built from 15 residues. Germline values: CDR1 MNHNS, CDR2 SASEGT. V was cut by 1 base and J by 5 bases, with 12 bases left in between. The repertoire was sequenced with immunoSEQ multiplex PCR; TCRdb's copy has only in-frame clones and lacks some. The sample contains around 320,000 clones, about 82% of which appear only once. Documented treatment: roughly 18 received Ad26.COV2.S at low or high dose, single or two shots; 5 received placebo; per-sample allocation not given. On day 63 after the first injection, vaccine and placebo recipients gave samples.

Here the sequenced sample was peripheral blood, taken in a trial of Ad26.COV2.S vaccine versus placebo. The receptor was derived from a person aged 18-60 years who received the Ad26.COV2.S COVID-19 vaccine or a placebo. The chain combines TRBV6-1 with TRBJ2-1; D might be TRBD1 (7 bases). CDR3 DNA sequence: TGTGCCAGCAGTGAAGACAGGGGAGGCAACAATGAGCAGTTCTTC. Protein sequence: CASSEDRGGNNEQFF.